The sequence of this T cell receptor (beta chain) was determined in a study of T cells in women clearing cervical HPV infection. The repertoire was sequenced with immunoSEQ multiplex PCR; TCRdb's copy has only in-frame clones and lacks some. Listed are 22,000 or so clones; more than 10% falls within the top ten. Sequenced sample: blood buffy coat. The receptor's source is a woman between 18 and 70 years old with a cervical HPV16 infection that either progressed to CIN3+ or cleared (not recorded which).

The DNA read from the CDR3 is TGTGCCAGCAGCTTCCCTCCACAAGAGACG. Residues: CASSFPPQET. In full, the CDR3 is CASSFPPQETQYF. This sequence joins TRBV7-2 and TRBJ2-3; D gene unclear. With the read ending 3 residues before the CDR3 end, the germline J gene is used to fill in that end. This CDR3 region has 13 residues. Germline values: CDR1 SGHTA, CDR2 FQGNSA.